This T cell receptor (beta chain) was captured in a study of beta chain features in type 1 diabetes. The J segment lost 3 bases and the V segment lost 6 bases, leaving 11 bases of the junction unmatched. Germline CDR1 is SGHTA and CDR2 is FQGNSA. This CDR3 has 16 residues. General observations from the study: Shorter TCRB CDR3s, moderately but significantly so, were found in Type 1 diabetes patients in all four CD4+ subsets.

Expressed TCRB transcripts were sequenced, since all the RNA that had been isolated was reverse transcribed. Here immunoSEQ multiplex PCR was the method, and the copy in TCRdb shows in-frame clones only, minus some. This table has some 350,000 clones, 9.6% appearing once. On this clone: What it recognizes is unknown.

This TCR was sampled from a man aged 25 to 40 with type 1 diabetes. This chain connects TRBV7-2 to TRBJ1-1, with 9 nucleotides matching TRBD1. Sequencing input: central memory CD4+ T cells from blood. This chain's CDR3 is CASRNPGQGRDTEAFF. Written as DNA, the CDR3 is TGTGCCAGCAGGAATCCCGGACAGGGGCGGGACACTGAAGCTTTCTTT.